The clone carrying this T cell receptor (beta chain) appeared many times. The data were taken from a study of response to subunit inactivated influenza vaccine. TCRdb fed the RT-PCR reads into MiXCR, producing one record per CDR3 protein. Altogether about 540,000 distinct CDR3 sequences are present, 11% to 15% being singletons, with the ten largest covering roughly 10%. This CDR3 is 14 amino acids long. V was cut by 0 bases and J by 2 bases, with 7 bases left in between. Germline lookup yields CDR1 MNHEY and CDR2 SVGAGI. J is TRBJ2-5 and V is TRBV6-5, with a tentative D call TRBD1 (6 bases). This TCR was recovered from a middle-aged man who received an inactivated influenza vaccine. Sequences were derived from PBMCs from blood, sampled 11 to 12 days after vaccination. The CDR3 here is CASSYSTGQETQYF. DNA for the CDR3: TGTGCCAGCAGTTACTCGACAGGTCAAGAGACCCAGTACTTC.